One and the same sample provided the 23 T cell receptor beta chains below, sequenced in a study of blood T cell repertoires in COVID-19. Produced via immunoSEQ multiplex PCR; TCRdb's table is partial and in-frame only. The sample consists of 60,000 or so clones, roughly 84% of them appearing once. The sequencing input was peripheral blood. Receptors were obtained from a man under 40 with COVID-19, enrolled during active disease.

V is TRBV7-9 and J is TRBJ2-1, with 10 bases aligning to TRBD2. The ends lost 10 bases at V and 0 bases at J; junction bases unmatched: 15. Germline V CDR1 and CDR2: SEHNR, FQNEAQ (reference sequence). This CDR3 has 18 amino acids. The CDR3 sequence is CATQRGYQREGSYNEQFF. Here the CDR3 DNA reads TGTGCCACCCAAAGGGGTTACCAGCGGGAGGGCTCCTACAATGAGCAGTTCTTC.

The chain employs TRBV3-1 (or the pseudogene TRBV3-2) and TRBJ1-4; D not resolved. V was cut by 4 bases and J by 7 bases, with 16 bases left in between. The CDR3 has 15 residues. Germline V CDR1 and CDR2: LGHDT, YNNKEL (reference sequence). The CDR3 sequence: CASSPFGGVGEKLFF. CDR3 bases: TGTGCCAGCAGCCCCTTTGGCGGGGTGGGTGAAAAACTGTTTTTT.

This chain links TRBV10-1 with TRBJ1-5; 9 nucleotides match TRBD1. From germline, CDR1 is WNHNN and CDR2 SYGVQD (reference sequence). J was trimmed by 2 bases and V by 8 bases; bases with no gene match: 10. The CDR3 is made up of 16 amino acids. CDR3 amino acids: CASQSVRDRGNQPQHF. The CDR3 DNA sequence: TGCGCCAGCCAATCCGTCCGGGACAGGGGCAATCAGCCCCAGCATTTT.

V usage is TRBV5-1 and J usage is TRBJ1-4, with a possible D match to TRBD1 (6 bases). Germline V gives CDR1 SGHRS, CDR2 YFSETQ. The CDR3 is 13 residues long. Trimming removed 0 bases from V and 6 bases from J, with 6 bases in between. For the CDR3, the DNA is TGCGCCAGCAGCTTGGCAGGGGATGAAAAACTGTTTTTT. This encodes CASSLAGDEKLFF.

Only one count was recorded for this clone. V and J are TRBV19 and TRBJ2-6; TRBD1 might be the D (6 bases). The CDR3 spans 15 residues. The V gene's germline CDR1 is LNHDA and CDR2 SQIVND (reference sequence). Trimming stripped 7 bases from V and 3 bases from J, with 13 bases between. The CDR3 is CASNDYRDGANVLTF. CDR3 nucleotides: TGTGCCAGTAACGACTACAGGGATGGGGCCAACGTCCTGACTTTC. Supplemented by reference TRBV19 and TRBJ2-6, the full variable domain reads DGGITQSPKYLFRKEGQNVTLSCEQNLNHDAMYWYRQDPGQGLRLIYYSQIVNDFQKGDIAEGYSVSREKKESFPLTVTSAQKNPTAFYLCASNDYRDGANVLTFGAGSRLTVL.

The chain has TRBV6-1 and TRBJ2-7; TRBD2 aligns across 7 bases. The CDR3 extends over 15 amino acids. Germline V CDR1 and CDR2: MNHNS, SASEGT. Trimming took 2 bases from V and 0 from J; bases not matched to a gene: 4. The DNA of the CDR3 is TGTGCCAGCAGTGAAAAGAGGGAGGGCTCCTACGAGCAGTACTTC. This gives the protein CASSEKREGSYEQYF.

Points on this clone: A junction end diverges from the germline sequence, so it may reflect a read error. The rearrangement joins TRBV29-1 to TRBJ2-3; D is unclear. Germline CDR1 is SQVTM and CDR2 is ANQGSEA. CDR3 length: 9 amino acids. The CDR3: CSVRPGPLF. The CDR3 DNA follows: TGCAGCGTTCGTCCGGGTCCCCTTTTT.

In its sample, this clone was seen a few times. The chain recombines TRBV6-5 with TRBJ1-1, with D maybe TRBD1 (6 bases). V lost 0 bases, J lost 2 bases, and 10 bases lay in between. The CDR3 has 15 amino acids. In germline, CDR1 is MNHEY, CDR2 SVGAGI. The DNA for the CDR3 is TGTGCCAGCAGTTACTCCCTAGGGGGAAACACTGAAGCTTTCTTT. Protein product: CASSYSLGGNTEAFF.

The V gene is TRBV28, the J gene TRBJ2-1; D remains unclear. Trimming cost V 6 bases and J 5 bases, with 8 bases left between them. CDR3 length: 12 amino acids. The germline CDR1 and CDR2 sequences are MDHEN and SYDVKM. The DNA of the CDR3 is TGTGCCAGCAGACAGACCGACAATGAGCAGTTCTTC. It yields the protein CASRQTDNEQFF.

The chain links TRBV10-3 to TRBJ2-7; 7 nucleotides line up with TRBD1. J was trimmed by 1 base and V by 5 bases; bases with no gene match: 5. Germline loops: CDR1 ENHRY, CDR2 SYGVKD. This CDR3 has 14 amino acids. CDR3 bases: TGTGCCATCAGTTCACAGGGGAAATCCTACGAGCAGTACTTC. Translation: CAISSQGKSYEQYF.

The chain has TRBV28 and TRBJ1-6; no firm D call. The CDR3 covers 12 residues. The V and J ends lost 2 bases and 10 bases respectively, with 6 bases between them. Per germline, CDR1 MDHEN and CDR2 SYDVKM. CDR3 in amino acids: CASSLVGSPLHF. The CDR3 DNA is TGTGCCAGCAGTTTAGTTGGCTCACCCCTCCACTTT. The variable domain in full, with the rest retrieved from reference TRBV28 and TRBJ1-6, is DVKVTQSSRYLVKRTGEKVFLECVQDMDHENMFWYRQDPGLGLRLIYFSYDVKMKEKGDIPEGYSVSREKKERFSLILESASTNQTSMYLCASSLVGSPLHFGNGTRLTVT.

The chain couples TRBV2 to TRBJ1-5, with D possibly being TRBD1 (5 bases). This CDR3 is built from 13 residues. The V gene lost 3 bases and the J gene lost 8 bases, with 11 bases spanning the gap. Per germline, CDR1 SNHLY and CDR2 FYNNEI. The CDR3 spells CASSDDRFEPQHF. For the CDR3, the DNA is TGTGCCAGCAGTGACGACAGATTTGAGCCCCAGCATTTT.

The rearrangement joins TRBV30 to TRBJ1-5; TRBD1 is a possible D gene (6 bases). This CDR3 has 14 amino acids. V lost 2 bases and J 8 bases, leaving 16 bases between the germline ends. The germline V gene has CDR1 GTSNPN and CDR2 SVGIG (reference sequence). CDR3 amino acids: CAWSSGGRGEPQHF. CDR3 in DNA: TGTGCCTGGAGTAGTGGCGGCAGGGGAGAGCCCCAGCATTTT. The full variable domain, with the rest looked up from reference TRBV30 and TRBJ1-5, is SQTIHQWPATLVQPVGSPLSLECTVEGTSNPNLYWYRQAAGRGLQLLFYSVGIGQISSEVPQNLSASRPQDRQFILSSKKLLLSDSGFYLCAWSSGGRGEPQHFGDGTRLSIL.

The chain is built from TRBV11-3 and TRBJ2-2, with D perhaps TRBD2 (5 bases). Germline loops: CDR1 SGHNT, CDR2 YENEEA. V was shortened by 5 bases and J by 1 base, with 11 bases between the two germline ends. The length of the CDR3 is 15 residues. CDR3 DNA: TGTGCCAGCAGCCCTAGCTATGGGAACACCGGGGAGCTGTTTTTT. Protein product: CASSPSYGNTGELFF.

This chain joins TRBV27 and TRBJ2-3; the match to TRBD2 covers 13 bases. Germline V gene data show CDR1 as MNHEY and CDR2 as SMNVEV (reference sequence). This CDR3 region has 15 residues. The junction had 3 bases not matched to a gene; V was cut back by 4 bases and J by 5 bases. As DNA, the CDR3 is TGTGCCAGCAGTTCCGGGACTAGCGGGAAAGATACGCAGTATTTT. Translated: CASSSGTSGKDTQYF.

The table lists this clone with a few counts. V usage is TRBV4-2 and J usage is TRBJ2-7; 11 bases agree with TRBD1. Trimming took 0 bases from V and 3 from J; bases not matched to a gene: 4. The CDR3 extends over 16 amino acids. The germline V gene has CDR1 LGHNA and CDR2 YNFKEQ. The CDR3 bases are TGTGCCAGCAGCCAAGATACCGGGACAGGGGGCTACGAGCAGTACTTC. Translated: CASSQDTGTGGYEQYF.

The rearrangement joins TRBV28 to TRBJ1-4, with TRBD1 matching over 7 bases. CDR1 and CDR2 (germline): MDHEN, SYDVKM. This CDR3 is 19 amino acids long. V shed 4 bases and J 6 bases; nucleotides not matched to a gene: 20. The CDR3 nucleotides are TGTGCCAGCAGTTCACGATTGGACACGATGGACAGGAGACATGAAAAACTGTTTTTT. Encoded protein: CASSSRLDTMDRRHEKLFF.

The CDR3 region has the DNA TGTGCCACCGCCGGGACAGGGGTGGTCAATGAGCAGTTCTTC. Its translation is CATAGTGVVNEQFF. V usage is TRBV24-1 and J usage is TRBJ2-1, with 10 bases that match TRBD1. Germline V gene data show CDR1 as KGHDR and CDR2 as SFDVKD. This CDR3 has 14 amino acids. Trimming took 9 bases from V and 6 from J; bases not matched to a gene: 7.

CDR3 protein: CASRPTGPETQYF. CDR3 sequence (DNA): TGTGCCAGCAGGCCGACAGGGCCAGAGACCCAGTACTTC. The gene calls are TRBV2 and TRBJ2-5; 7 bases align to TRBD1. From germline, CDR1 is SNHLY and CDR2 FYNNEI. The V gene end was trimmed by 6 bases and the J gene end by 4 bases; junction bases not matched to a gene: 5. This CDR3 comprises 13 residues.

The genes are TRBV7-9 and TRBJ2-3, with D possibly TRBD2 on 5 matching bases. V was clipped by 5 bases and J by 1 base, with 13 bases between them. Germline CDR1 is SEHNR and CDR2 is FQNEAQ (reference sequence). The CDR3 totals 15 residues. CDR3 sequence reads: CASSTSSAGTDTQYF. In DNA, the CDR3 is TGTGCCAGCAGCACGAGTAGCGCCGGCACAGATACGCAGTATTTT.

J is TRBJ1-1 and V is TRBV28, with D uncertain. The V end lost 5 bases, the J end lost 1 base, and 14 bases lay between the germline ends. There are 15 residues in the CDR3. Germline V gene sequence: CDR1 MDHEN, CDR2 SYDVKM. The DNA for the CDR3 is TGTGCCAGCAGTCCACAGAGGGCGGGGAACACTGAAGCTTTCTTT. It yields the protein CASSPQRAGNTEAFF.

V gene TRBV10-3 combines with J gene TRBJ2-7; 8 bases agree with TRBD1. V trimming: 4 bases; J trimming: 0 bases; junction bases outside the gene matches: 2. Germline V lookup: CDR1 ENHRY, CDR2 SYGVKD. This CDR3 is built from 14 residues. The CDR3 spells CAISGGQGSYEQYF. The CDR3 nucleotides are TGTGCCATCAGTGGAGGACAGGGCTCCTACGAGCAGTACTTC.

This clone appeared a single time. This chain uses TRBV3-1 (or the pseudogene TRBV3-2) with TRBJ1-1; 10 nucleotides match TRBD1. The CDR3 is 15 residues long. V shed 4 bases and J 6 bases; nucleotides not matched to a gene: 8. Germline CDR1 is LGHDT and CDR2 is YNNKEL (reference sequence). CDR3 protein: CASSRVDRGRAEAFF. DNA of the CDR3: TGTGCCAGCAGCCGAGTAGACAGGGGGCGCGCTGAAGCTTTCTTT.